This passage covers 14 T cell receptor beta chains from one sample sequenced in a study of cytotoxic CD8 clonotypes in ibrutinib-treated CLL. TCRdb's table, derived via immunoSEQ multiplex PCR, lists solely in-frame clones and lacks some. The sample yields about 21,000 clones, less than 80% seen once. The specimen was PBMCs, collected before ibrutinib treatment. These receptors were taken from a human donor with chronic lymphocytic leukemia.

This rearrangement joins TRBV28 to TRBJ2-3, with 10 bases identical to TRBD2. Germline V gives CDR1 MDHEN, CDR2 SYDVKM. CDR3 length: 16 residues. The V segment lost 3 bases and the J segment 3 bases; nucleotides outside the gene matches: 6. Here the CDR3 reads CASSFELAGKTDTQYF. The CDR3 nucleotides are TGTGCCAGCAGTTTTGAACTAGCGGGGAAGACAGATACGCAGTATTTT.

This clone showed up just once. The chain carries TRBV23-1 and TRBJ2-1; 14 bases are shared with TRBD2. TRBV23-1 is placed among ORFs of uncertain function. The J segment lost 9 bases and the V segment lost 0 bases, leaving 22 bases of the junction unmatched. The CDR3 totals 22 residues. For the CDR3, the DNA is TGCGCCAGCAGTCAATCGAAGCCAGTCGGGACTAGCGGGAGTGAAAGTCGGGGTGAGCAGTTCTTC. It translates to CASSQSKPVGTSGSESRGEQFF.

This chain's CDR3 is CASTLSGRGLYGYTF. The CDR3 bases are TGTGCCAGCACCCTCTCAGGGAGAGGGCTCTATGGCTACACCTTC. The V and J genes are TRBV6-1 and TRBJ1-2, with a possible D match to TRBD1 (5 bases). Germline CDR1 MNHNS, CDR2 SASEGT. V lost 7 bases to trimming and J lost 4 bases, with 19 bases between them. The CDR3 covers 15 residues.

The rearrangement uses TRBV19 and TRBJ2-3, with 8 positions matching TRBD2. Germline lookup yields CDR1 LNHDA and CDR2 SQIVND (reference sequence). The CDR3 runs 15 residues. J was trimmed by 3 bases and V by 2 bases; bases with no gene match: 4. The CDR3 sequence is CASSIRREGTDTQYF. The CDR3 nucleotides read TGTGCCAGTAGTATACGCCGGGAGGGGACAGATACGCAGTATTTT.

The rearrangement uses TRBV6-1 and TRBJ2-2, with D maybe TRBD1 (6 bases). In germline, CDR1 is MNHNS, CDR2 SASEGT. The V end lost 6 bases, the J end lost 7 bases, and 12 bases lay between the germline ends. The CDR3 totals 13 residues. The CDR3 reads CASREQGVGELFF. DNA of the CDR3: TGTGCCAGCAGGGAACAGGGCGTCGGGGAGCTGTTTTTT.

The rearrangement links TRBV5-1 to TRBJ2-3; D is unclear. The CDR3 contains 14 residues. V lost 0 bases to trimming and J lost 0 bases, with 5 bases between them. Germline values: CDR1 SGHRS, CDR2 YFSETQ. CDR3 in amino acids: CASSLADSTDTQYF. CDR3 bases: TGCGCCAGCAGCTTGGCCGACAGCACAGATACGCAGTATTTT.

The chain employs TRBV30 and TRBJ2-3; D possibly uses TRBD1 or TRBD2 (5 bases each). V lost 3 bases and J lost 2, with 18 bases in between. The CDR3 sequence is 16 residues long. CDR1 and CDR2 (germline): GTSNPN, SVGIG (reference sequence). For the CDR3, the DNA is TGTGCCTGGAGAATAAAAGGGGCGCGGGTCACAGATACGCAGTATTTT. It is translated as CAWRIKGARVTDTQYF.

The V gene is TRBV5-1, the J gene TRBJ2-1; 10 positions match TRBD2. Germline assignment: CDR1 SGHRS and CDR2 YFSETQ. The V and J ends lost 5 bases and 4 bases, in that order; junction bases with no gene match: 3. This CDR3 region has 14 residues. CDR3 sequence: CASRLSGGYNEQFF. The CDR3 DNA reads TGCGCCAGCAGGCTTAGCGGGGGGTACAATGAGCAGTTCTTC.

This sequence joins TRBV6-5 and TRBJ2-1; 7 bases map to TRBD2. The CDR3 spans 13 residues. Germline values: CDR1 MNHEY, CDR2 SVGAGI. V dropped 2 bases and J dropped 8; count of bases not matched to a gene: 3. The CDR3 bases are TGTGCCAGCAGTTACCCCGGGGGGTATGAGCAGTTCTTC. It codes for CASSYPGGYEQFF.

The chain carries TRBV5-1 and TRBJ2-7; D is uncertain. The CDR3 has 14 amino acids. V shed 0 bases and J shed 0 bases, with 7 bases lying between them. CDR1 SGHRS and CDR2 YFSETQ come from the germline V gene. Here the CDR3 DNA reads TGCGCCAGCAGCTTGGATCCTAGCTCCTACGAGCAGTACTTC. Translation: CASSLDPSSYEQYF.

Here the CDR3 reads CASSPGGNNEQFF. The CDR3 region has the DNA TGCGCCAGCAGCCCAGGGGGGAACAATGAGCAGTTCTTC. This chain links TRBV5-1 with TRBJ2-1; D perhaps matches TRBD1 (7 bases). CDR3 length: 13 amino acids. The V end lost 4 bases, the J end lost 5 bases, and 10 bases lay between the germline ends. CDR1 SGHRS and CDR2 YFSETQ come from the germline V gene.

This clone was observed a single time. V gene TRBV18 combines with J gene TRBJ2-3, with D perhaps assigned TRBD1 or TRBD2 (6 bases each). Germline lookup yields CDR1 KGHSH and CDR2 LQKENI. The CDR3 is 15 residues long. V lost 3 bases and J 3 bases, leaving 13 bases between the germline ends. In DNA, the CDR3 is TGTGCCAGCTCACCCAGTGGCGGGACAACAGATACGCAGTATTTT. The encoded protein is CASSPSGGTTDTQYF. The full variable domain, its missing parts supplied by reference TRBV18 and TRBJ2-3, is NAGVMQNPRHLVRRRGQEARLRCSPMKGHSHVYWYRQLPEEGLKFMVYLQKENIIDESGMPKERFSAEFPKEGPSILRIQQVVRGDSAAYFCASSPSGGTTDTQYFGPGTRLTVL.

In this sample, this clone turned up a few times. The chain links TRBV2 to TRBJ2-1; TRBD1 aligns across 7 bases. Germline V gene sequence: CDR1 SNHLY, CDR2 FYNNEI. Trimming took 5 bases from V and 10 from J; bases not matched to a gene: 2. The CDR3 spans 11 residues. DNA of the CDR3: TGTGCCAGCAGTTCCAGGGGGGAGCAGTTCTTC. Translating it yields CASSSRGEQFF.

V is TRBV6-5 and J is TRBJ2-1, with D possibly TRBD2 on 5 matching bases. Germline V gives CDR1 MNHEY, CDR2 SVGAGI. The CDR3 has 15 residues. With 3 bases removed from V and 6 bases from J, the gap between germline ends came to 15 bases. The CDR3 loop reads CASSYVRELGNEQFF. CDR3 sequence (DNA): TGTGCCAGCAGTTATGTGAGGGAGCTGGGCAATGAGCAGTTCTTC.